This is a list of T cell receptor beta chains from one sample in a study of T-cell reconstitution after alpha-beta-depleted transplantation in children. One entry per CDR3 protein results from TCRdb running MiXCR on the PCR reads. The sample consists of more than 45,000 distinct CDR3 sequences, 52% of them appearing once. Sequencing used peripheral blood, obtained before TCRalphabeta/CD19-depleted stem cell transplant. The receptors stem from a boy younger than two with SCID, due to receive a stem cell transplant. Both conserved end residues are part of each CDR3. D genes are given only for firm matches. Rows may omit the clone size; those that give it use once, few, many or a size class.

j_gene,v_gene,abundance,d_gene,CDR3aa,CDR3nt
TRBJ2-7,TRBV7-9,.,TRBD1,CASSITGGINEQYF,TGTGCCAGCAGCATTACAGGGGGAATTAACGAGCAGTACTTC
TRBJ2-7,TRBV20-1,.,.,CSARDRWGRAYEQYF,TGCAGTGCTAGAGATCGGTGGGGCAGGGCCTACGAGCAGTACTTC
TRBJ2-7,TRBV20-1,.,.,CSARDGQGGDEQYF,TGCAGTGCTAGAGATGGGCAGGGGGGCGACGAGCAGTACTTC
TRBJ1-4,TRBV5-1,few,.,CASSLWQPDEKLFF,TGCGCCAGCAGCTTGTGGCAGCCGGATGAAAAACTGTTTTTT
TRBJ1-5,TRBV5-1,.,.,CASSLDSPNQPQHF,TGCGCCAGCAGCTTGGATTCGCCTAATCAGCCCCAGCATTTT
TRBJ2-1,TRBV14,.,.,CASSQVSGGVGNEQLF,TGTGCCAGCAGCCAAGTTTCCGGAGGGGTTGGGAATGAGCAGCTCTTC
TRBJ2-1,TRBV12-3/TRBV12-4,once,.,CASSTSRAWDEQFF,TGTGCCAGCAGCACTTCCCGGGCCTGGGATGAGCAGTTCTTC
TRBJ2-7,TRBV6-1,.,TRBD2,CASSKLSMTSGAYEQHF,TGTGCCAGCAGTAAACTGTCCATGACTAGCGGGGCCTACGAGCAGCACTTC
TRBJ2-5,TRBV5-1,.,.,CASSVVQETQYF,TGCGCCAGCAGCGTAGTTCAAGAGACCCAGTACTTC
TRBJ2-7,TRBV12-3/TRBV12-4,.,.,CASSLSPGPREQYF,TGTGCCAGCAGTTTATCCCCAGGGCCCCGCGAGCAGTACTTC
TRBJ2-3,TRBV5-1,.,.,CASSLEVREDTQYF,TGCGCCAGCAGCTTGGAAGTGCGGGAAGATACGCAGTATTTT
TRBJ2-3,TRBV29-1,many,.,CSFEGGARDTQYF,TGCAGCTTCGAGGGGGGGGCAAGAGATACGCAGTATTTT
TRBJ2-5,TRBV7-2,.,.,CASSLGPLSGQYF,TGTGCCAGCAGCCTAGGGCCACTCTCGGGCCAGTACTTC
TRBJ2-7,TRBV2,many,.,CASTLDVYEQYF,TGTGCCAGCACCTTGGACGTCTACGAGCAGTACTTC
TRBJ2-7,TRBV5-5,many,.,CASSTYTVRYHYEQYF,TGTGCCAGCAGCACATACACCGTTAGGTACCACTACGAGCAGTACTTC
TRBJ1-4,TRBV27,few,.,CASSPLQGLNEKLFF,TGTGCCAGCAGTCCCCTCCAGGGGCTCAATGAAAAACTGTTTTTT
TRBJ1-2,TRBV12-3/TRBV12-4,.,.,CASSFGRGALDGYTF,TGTGCCAGCAGTTTCGGAAGAGGAGCCCTGGACGGCTACACCTTC
TRBJ2-2,TRBV4-3,.,.,CASKYDGAYTGELFF,TGCGCCAGCAAATATGATGGGGCCTACACCGGGGAGCTGTTTTTT
TRBJ2-5,TRBV7-2,.,.,CASSNPSAPRETQYF,TGTGCCAGCAGCAATCCATCGGCTCCGCGAGAGACCCAGTACTTC
TRBJ2-7,TRBV7-2,few,TRBD2,CASSRGGALSEQYF,TGTGCCAGCAGCCGCGGGGGAGCCCTGTCCGAGCAGTACTTC
TRBJ2-2,TRBV12-3/TRBV12-4,.,TRBD1,CASSLRKGGALGGELFF,TGTGCCAGCAGCCTCCGAAAAGGGGGCGCGTTGGGGGGGGAGCTGTTTTTT
TRBJ2-7,TRBV20-1,.,TRBD2,CSAPLARTTYEQYF,TGCAGTGCTCCACTAGCGAGGACTACCTACGAGCAGTACTTC
TRBJ1-3,TRBV20-1,.,.,CSALRRRGLSGNTIYF,TGCAGTGCACTGCGTCGTAGAGGTCTCTCTGGAAACACCATATATTTT
TRBJ2-2,TRBV7-2,.,.,CATQLAVAGELFF,TGTGCCACCCAACTAGCTGTAGCCGGGGAGCTGTTTTTT
TRBJ1-1,TRBV10-3,many,.,CATQAGENTEAFF,TGTGCCACTCAGGCAGGGGAGAACACTGAAGCTTTCTTT
TRBJ2-3,TRBV5-1,few,.,CASSLEWADTQYF,TGCGCCAGCAGCTTGGAATGGGCAGATACGCAGTATTTT
TRBJ2-7,TRBV12-3/TRBV12-4,.,TRBD2,CASSVSGAYYEQYF,TGTGCCAGCAGTGTTAGCGGGGCGTACTACGAGCAGTACTTC
TRBJ2-5,TRBV6-1,.,.,CASQGQQRRQETQYF,TGTGCCAGCCAAGGACAGCAACGTCGCCAAGAGACCCAGTACTTC
TRBJ1-1,TRBV3-1,.,.,CASSQRRQNTEAFF,TGTGCCAGCAGCCAACGTCGACAGAACACTGAAGCTTTCTTT
TRBJ1-1,TRBV4-1,.,.,CASSQDLRTGNTEAFF,TGCGCCAGCAGCCAAGATTTAAGAACAGGGAACACTGAAGCTTTCTTT
TRBJ2-7,TRBV2,.,TRBD1,CASGWTGYEQYF,TGTGCCAGCGGTTGGACAGGCTACGAGCAGTACTTC
TRBJ2-3,TRBV27,.,.,CASSFYTGVTDTQYF,TGTGCCAGCAGTTTCTATACCGGGGTCACAGATACGCAGTATTTT
TRBJ2-7,TRBV5-1,.,TRBD2,CASSLTRTSGPYEQYF,TGCGCCAGCAGCTTGACCCGGACTAGCGGACCCTACGAGCAGTACTTC
TRBJ2-1,TRBV4-3,.,TRBD1,CASSQEASGTGALNEQFF,TGCGCCAGCAGCCAAGAGGCTTCCGGGACAGGGGCTTTGAATGAGCAGTTCTTC
TRBJ2-5,TRBV5-1,.,TRBD1,CASRRDRGQETQYF,TGCGCCAGCAGAAGGGACAGGGGGCAGGAGACCCAGTACTTC
TRBJ1-1,TRBV5-1,.,.,CASSLGRGRFTEAFF,TGCGCCAGCAGCTTGGGACGTGGACGGTTCACTGAAGCTTTCTTT
TRBJ1-1,TRBV6-2/TRBV6-3,.,TRBD1,CASSSMTGGADEAFF,TGTGCCAGCAGTTCGATGACAGGGGGCGCGGATGAAGCTTTCTTT
TRBJ1-6,TRBV6-1,.,.,CASTCVTTQAYNSPLHF,TGTGCCAGCACCTGCGTGACAACACAAGCTTATAATTCACCCCTCCACTTT
TRBJ2-1,TRBV9,.,.,CASSVAGNSYNEQFF,TGTGCCAGCAGCGTAGCTGGGAACTCCTACAATGAGCAGTTCTTC
TRBJ2-3,TRBV7-3,medium-sized,.,CASSLSGTTDTQYF,TGTGCCAGCAGCTTAAGCGGGACGACAGATACGCAGTATTTT
TRBJ2-3,TRBV7-2,few,.,CASSSAWREETDTQYF,TGTGCCAGCAGCTCCGCCTGGAGGGAAGAAACAGATACGCAGTATTTT
TRBJ2-3,TRBV18,few,.,CASSPPDDTQYF,TGTGCCAGCTCACCACCGGATGATACGCAGTATTTT
TRBJ1-1,TRBV4-3,.,TRBD1,CASSQGTGMNTEAFF,TGCGCCAGCAGCCAAGGGACAGGGATGAACACTGAAGCTTTCTTT
TRBJ2-1,TRBV12-3/TRBV12-4,few,.,CASSARGSPPGGEQFF,TGTGCCAGCAGCGCCCGCGGCAGTCCCCCCGGTGGTGAGCAGTTCTTC
TRBJ2-2,TRBV9,few,.,CASSETGTGELFF,TGTGCCAGCAGCGAGACCGGGACCGGGGAGCTGTTTTTT
TRBJ1-2,TRBV7-6,few,.,CASSGRESGYTF,TGTGCCAGCAGCGGCAGGGAATCTGGCTACACCTTC
TRBJ1-2,TRBV7-2,.,.,CASSLVSTGGYTF,TGTGCCAGCAGCTTAGTTTCGACGGGAGGCTACACCTTC
TRBJ1-2,TRBV6-1,.,.,CASSHDTWEGYTF,TGTGCCAGCAGCCACGACACCTGGGAGGGCTACACCTTC
TRBJ2-1,TRBV7-9,.,.,CASSLGQRSSYNEQFF,TGTGCCAGCAGCTTAGGCCAGCGGAGCTCCTACAATGAGCAGTTCTTC
TRBJ2-5,TRBV6-2/TRBV6-3,.,.,CASQLPETQYF,TGTGCCAGCCAACTCCCAGAGACCCAGTACTTC
TRBJ2-7,TRBV12-3/TRBV12-4,few,.,CASTTGYEQYF,TGTGCCAGCACGACAGGTTACGAGCAGTACTTC
TRBJ1-2,TRBV19,.,TRBD1,CASWGDRDAGYTF,TGTGCCAGTTGGGGAGACAGGGACGCTGGCTACACCTTC
TRBJ1-1,TRBV10-3,.,.,CAGKGERATEAFF,TGTGCCGGAAAGGGGGAACGGGCCACTGAAGCTTTCTTT
TRBJ2-7,TRBV7-2,.,.,CASSPRDLAYEQYF,TGTGCCAGCAGCCCGAGGGACCTTGCCTACGAGCAGTACTTC
TRBJ1-1,TRBV20-1,.,TRBD1,CSASTGLELDTEAFF,TGCAGTGCTTCGACAGGGTTGGAGCTGGACACTGAAGCTTTCTTT